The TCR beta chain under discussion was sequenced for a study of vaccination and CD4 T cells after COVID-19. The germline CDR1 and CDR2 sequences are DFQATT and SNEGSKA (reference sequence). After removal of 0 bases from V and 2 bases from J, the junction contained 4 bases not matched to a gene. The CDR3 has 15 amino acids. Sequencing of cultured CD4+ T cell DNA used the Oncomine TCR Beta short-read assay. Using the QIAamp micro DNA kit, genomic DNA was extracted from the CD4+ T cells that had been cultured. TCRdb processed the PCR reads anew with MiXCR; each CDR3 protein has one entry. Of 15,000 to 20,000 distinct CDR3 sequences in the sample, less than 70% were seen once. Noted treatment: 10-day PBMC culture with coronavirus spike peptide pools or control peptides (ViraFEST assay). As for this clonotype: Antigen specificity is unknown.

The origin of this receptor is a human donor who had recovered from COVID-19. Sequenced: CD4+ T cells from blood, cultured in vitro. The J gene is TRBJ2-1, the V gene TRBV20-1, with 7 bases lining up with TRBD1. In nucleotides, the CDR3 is TGCAGTGCTAGAGATAGGCAGGGGGCCTACAATGAGCAGTTCTTC. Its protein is CSARDRQGAYNEQFF.